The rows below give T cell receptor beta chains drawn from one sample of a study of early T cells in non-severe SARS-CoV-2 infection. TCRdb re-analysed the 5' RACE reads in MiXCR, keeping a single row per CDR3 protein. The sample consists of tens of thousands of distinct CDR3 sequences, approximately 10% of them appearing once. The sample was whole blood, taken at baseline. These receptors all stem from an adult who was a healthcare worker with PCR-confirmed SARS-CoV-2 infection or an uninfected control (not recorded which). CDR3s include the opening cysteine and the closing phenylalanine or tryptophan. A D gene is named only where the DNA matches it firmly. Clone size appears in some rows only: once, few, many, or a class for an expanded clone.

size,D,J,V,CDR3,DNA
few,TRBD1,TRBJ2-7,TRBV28,CASNRGSYEQYF,TGTGCCAGCAACAGGGGCTCCTACGAGCAGTACTTC
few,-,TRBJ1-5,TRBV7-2,CASSRINRDQPQHF,TGTGCCAGCAGCCGAATTAACAGGGATCAGCCCCAGCATTTT
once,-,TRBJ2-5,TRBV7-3,CASSSGQRIDETQYF,TGTGCCAGCAGCTCGGGGCAGCGGATTGACGAGACCCAGTACTTC
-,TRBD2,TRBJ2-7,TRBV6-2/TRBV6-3,CASRPTSAGEQYF,TGTGCCAGCAGACCCACTAGCGCGGGTGAGCAGTACTTC
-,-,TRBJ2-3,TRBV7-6,CASSLVPPIVDSPSTDTQYF,TGTGCCAGCAGCTTAGTCCCCCCCATCGTGGACAGTCCTAGCACAGATACGCAGTATTTT
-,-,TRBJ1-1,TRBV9,CASGRGNTEAFF,TGTGCCTCAGGACGGGGGAACACTGAAGCTTTCTTT
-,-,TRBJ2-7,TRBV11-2,CASSLGRQSYEQYF,TGTGCCAGCAGCCTAGGCCGGCAGTCCTACGAGCAGTACTTC
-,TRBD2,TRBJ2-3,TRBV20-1,CSASRASGVTDTQYF,TGCAGTGCCTCCAGGGCTAGCGGGGTGACAGATACGCAGTATTTT
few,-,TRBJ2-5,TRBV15,CATSRDGAKETQYF,TGTGCCACCAGCAGAGATGGGGCTAAAGAGACCCAGTACTTC
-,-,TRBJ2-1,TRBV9,CASSVGPRGGPSEQFF,TGTGCCAGCAGCGTAGGACCCAGGGGCGGGCCGAGTGAGCAGTTCTTC
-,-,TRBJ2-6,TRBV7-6,CASSPAGAGANVLTF,TGTGCCAGCAGCCCGGCCGGAGCTGGGGCCAACGTCCTGACTTTC
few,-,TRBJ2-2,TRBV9,CASGLGHSVNTGELFF,TGTGCCAGCGGGCTCGGACACTCCGTGAACACCGGGGAGCTGTTTTTT
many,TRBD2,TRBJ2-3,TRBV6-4,CASSDSAQGGDTQYF,TGTGCCAGCAGTGACTCTGCGCAGGGAGGGGATACGCAGTATTTT
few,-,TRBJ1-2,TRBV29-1,CSVDRGDAYGYTF,TGCAGCGTTGATAGGGGAGACGCCTATGGCTACACCTTC
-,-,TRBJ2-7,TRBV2,CASSYRDLPSYEQYF,TGTGCCAGCAGCTACAGGGACCTACCGTCCTACGAGCAGTACTTC
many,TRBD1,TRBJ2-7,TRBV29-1,CSVKGQKSSYEQYF,TGCAGCGTAAAGGGACAGAAGAGCTCCTACGAGCAGTACTTC
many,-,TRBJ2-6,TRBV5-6,CATSYGGYLSGANVLTF,TGTGCCACTTCCTATGGGGGATACCTCTCTGGGGCCAACGTCCTGACTTTC
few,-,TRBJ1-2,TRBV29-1,CSVGQETYGYTF,TGCAGCGTTGGGCAAGAGACCTATGGCTACACCTTC
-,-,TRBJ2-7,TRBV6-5,CATIRTAYSYEQYF,TGTGCCACCATTAGGACAGCCTACTCCTACGAGCAGTACTTC
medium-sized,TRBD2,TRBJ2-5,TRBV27,CASSAGDSYQETQYF,TGTGCCAGCAGTGCGGGGGATTCGTACCAAGAGACCCAGTACTTC
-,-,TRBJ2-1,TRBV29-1,CSVYRGSSYNEQFF,TGCAGCGTCTATAGGGGGAGCTCCTACAATGAGCAGTTCTTC
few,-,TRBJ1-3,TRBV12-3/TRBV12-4,CASSLTRVRGRNTIYF,TGTGCCAGCAGTTTAACGCGGGTGAGGGGACGAAACACCATATATTTT
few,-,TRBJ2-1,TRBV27,CASSLGRMNEQFF,TGTGCCAGCAGTTTAGGGAGGATGAATGAGCAGTTCTTC
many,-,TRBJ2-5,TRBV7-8,CASSLTRGQETQYF,TGTGCCAGCAGCTTGACGCGCGGACAAGAGACCCAGTACTTC
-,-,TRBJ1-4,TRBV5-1,CASSSGVPKKLFF,TGCGCCAGCAGCTCCGGTGTCCCAAAAAAACTGTTTTTT
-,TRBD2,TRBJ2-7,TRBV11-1,CASSSLAGGSNEQYF,TGTGCCAGCAGCTCTCTAGCGGGGGGGAGCAACGAGCAGTACTTC
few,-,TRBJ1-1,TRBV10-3,CATCPGGGTEAFF,TGTGCCACTTGCCCGGGGGGAGGAACTGAAGCTTTCTTT
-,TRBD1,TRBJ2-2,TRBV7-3,CASSRTGGITGELFF,TGTGCCAGCAGTCGGACAGGGGGCATCACCGGGGAGCTGTTTTTT
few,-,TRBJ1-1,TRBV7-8,CASRLTSQNTEAFF,TGTGCCAGCAGACTAACATCTCAGAACACTGAAGCTTTCTTT
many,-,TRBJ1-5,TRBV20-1,CSARDYRAGRLPQHF,TGCAGTGCTAGAGATTATAGGGCAGGGAGATTGCCCCAGCATTTT
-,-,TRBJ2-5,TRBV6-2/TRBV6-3,CASSYKGYQETQYF,TGTGCCAGCAGTTACAAGGGGTATCAAGAGACCCAGTACTTC
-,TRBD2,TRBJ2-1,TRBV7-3,CASSLSPSGGWNEQFF,TGTGCCAGCAGCTTAAGCCCCAGCGGGGGGTGGAATGAGCAGTTCTTC
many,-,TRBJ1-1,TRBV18,CASSRRGGQYTEAFF,TGTGCCAGCTCACGTCGCGGGGGGCAATACACTGAAGCTTTCTTT
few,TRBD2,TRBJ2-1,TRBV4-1,CASSSLEGAGGYNEQFF,TGCGCCAGCAGCTCGCTAGAGGGAGCGGGGGGCTACAATGAGCAGTTCTTC
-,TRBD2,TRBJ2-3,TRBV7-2,CASSSNRLAIADTQYF,TGTGCCAGCAGCTCCAACAGACTAGCAATCGCAGATACGCAGTATTTT
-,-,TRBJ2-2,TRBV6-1,CASRTGRDIRSGELFF,TGTGCCAGCAGGACGGGGCGGGACATAAGATCCGGGGAGCTGTTTTTT
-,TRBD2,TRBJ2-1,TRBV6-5,CASSYSGGAYNEQFF,TGTGCCAGCAGTTACTCTGGGGGGGCCTACAATGAGCAGTTCTTC
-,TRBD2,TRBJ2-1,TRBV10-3,CAISDSWTSGGRNEQFF,TGTGCCATCAGTGACTCTTGGACTAGCGGGGGGAGGAATGAGCAGTTCTTC
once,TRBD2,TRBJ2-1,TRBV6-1,CASGSSGVYNEQFF,TGTGCCAGCGGGTCTAGCGGGGTCTACAATGAGCAGTTCTTC
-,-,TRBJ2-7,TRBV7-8,CASSSRVGAREQYF,TGTGCCAGCAGCAGCCGGGTGGGGGCGAGAGAGCAGTACTTC
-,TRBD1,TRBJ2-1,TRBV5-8,CASSHPNRGPYNEQFF,TGTGCCAGCAGCCATCCCAACAGGGGCCCCTACAATGAGCAGTTCTTC
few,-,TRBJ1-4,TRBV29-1,CSVEEGTEKLFF,TGCAGCGTTGAAGAAGGGACAGAAAAACTGTTTTTT
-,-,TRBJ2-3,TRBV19,CATSTDTQYF,TGTGCCACCTCTACGGATACGCAGTATTTT
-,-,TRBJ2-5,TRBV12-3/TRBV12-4,CASSFRGDQETQYF,TGTGCCAGCAGTTTTAGGGGGGACCAAGAGACCCAGTACTTC
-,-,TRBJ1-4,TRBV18,CASSPDSRQNEKLFF,TGTGCCAGCTCACCGGACAGCCGGCAGAATGAAAAACTGTTTTTT
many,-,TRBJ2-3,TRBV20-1,CSAELDSRAPDTQYF,TGCAGTGCTGAGTTAGATTCGAGGGCGCCAGATACGCAGTATTTT
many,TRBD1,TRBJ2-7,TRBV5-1,CASSFRGTGAYEQYF,TGCGCCAGCAGCTTTAGGGGGACAGGGGCCTACGAGCAGTACTTC
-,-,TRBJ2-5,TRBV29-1,CSVEGYETQYF,TGCAGCGTTGAAGGATACGAGACCCAGTACTTC